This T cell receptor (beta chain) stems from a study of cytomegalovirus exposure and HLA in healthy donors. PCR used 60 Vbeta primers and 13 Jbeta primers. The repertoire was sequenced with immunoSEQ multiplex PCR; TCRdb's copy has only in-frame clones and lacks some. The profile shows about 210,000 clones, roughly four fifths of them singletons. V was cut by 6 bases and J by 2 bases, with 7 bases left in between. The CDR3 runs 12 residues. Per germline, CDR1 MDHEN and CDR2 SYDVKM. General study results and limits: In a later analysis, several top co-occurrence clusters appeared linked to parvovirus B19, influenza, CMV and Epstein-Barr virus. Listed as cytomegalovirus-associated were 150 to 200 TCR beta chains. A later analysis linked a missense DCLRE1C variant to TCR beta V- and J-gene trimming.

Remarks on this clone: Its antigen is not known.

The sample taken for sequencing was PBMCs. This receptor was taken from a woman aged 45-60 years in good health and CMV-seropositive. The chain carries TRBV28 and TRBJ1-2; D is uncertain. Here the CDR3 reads CASSRENYGYTF. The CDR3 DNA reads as TGTGCCAGCAGCCGGGAGAACTATGGCTACACCTTC.